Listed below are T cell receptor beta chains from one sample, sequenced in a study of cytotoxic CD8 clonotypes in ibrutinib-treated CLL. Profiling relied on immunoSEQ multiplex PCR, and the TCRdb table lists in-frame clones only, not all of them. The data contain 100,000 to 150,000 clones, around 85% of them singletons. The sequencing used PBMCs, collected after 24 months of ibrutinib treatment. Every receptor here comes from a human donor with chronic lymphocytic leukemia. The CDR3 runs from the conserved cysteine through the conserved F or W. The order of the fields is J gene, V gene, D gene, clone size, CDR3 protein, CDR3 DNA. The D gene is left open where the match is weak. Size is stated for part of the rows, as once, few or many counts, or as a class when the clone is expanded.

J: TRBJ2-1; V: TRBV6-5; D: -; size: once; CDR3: CASSYSGRVRYNEQFF; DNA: TGTGCCAGCAGTTACTCGGGCAGGGTGCGCTACAATGAGCAGTTCTTC
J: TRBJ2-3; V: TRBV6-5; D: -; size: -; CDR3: CASSPGPTHTQYF; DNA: TGTGCCAGCAGTCCCGGACCCACCCATACGCAGTATTTT
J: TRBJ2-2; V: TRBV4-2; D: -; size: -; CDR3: CASSQEQGTGELFF; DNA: TGTGCCAGCAGCCAAGAACAAGGGACCGGGGAGCTGTTTTTT
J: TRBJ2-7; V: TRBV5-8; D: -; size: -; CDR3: CASSLAGGLTYEQYF; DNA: TGTGCCAGCAGCTTGGCCGGGGGGCTGACCTACGAGCAGTACTTC
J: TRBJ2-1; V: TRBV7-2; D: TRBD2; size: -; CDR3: CASSFSGGFDNEQFF; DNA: TGTGCCAGCAGCTTTAGCGGGGGTTTTGACAATGAGCAGTTCTTC
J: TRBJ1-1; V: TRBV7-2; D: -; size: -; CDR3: CASTRGGYYTEAFF; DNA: TGTGCCAGCACCCGGGGGGGCTATTACACTGAAGCTTTCTTT
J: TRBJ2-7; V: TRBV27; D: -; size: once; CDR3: CASRAGRGLYEQYF; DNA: TGTGCCAGCAGAGCAGGACGGGGACTCTACGAGCAGTACTTC
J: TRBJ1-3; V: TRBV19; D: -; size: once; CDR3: CASIHTGWGSGNTIYF; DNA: TGTGCCAGTATCCATACAGGGTGGGGCTCTGGAAACACCATATATTTT
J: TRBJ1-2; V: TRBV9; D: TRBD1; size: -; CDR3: CASSVSLKPGQGADYGYTF; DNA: TGTGCCAGCAGCGTAAGCTTAAAACCCGGACAGGGGGCTGACTATGGCTACACCTTC
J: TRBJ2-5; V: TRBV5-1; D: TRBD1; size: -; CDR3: CASRPGQGIILEWYF; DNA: TGCGCCAGCCGCCCTGGACAGGGGATCATATTGGAGTGGTACTTC
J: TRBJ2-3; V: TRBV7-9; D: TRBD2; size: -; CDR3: CASSLRLAGTDTQYF; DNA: TGTGCCAGCAGCTTGAGACTAGCGGGAACAGATACGCAGTATTTT
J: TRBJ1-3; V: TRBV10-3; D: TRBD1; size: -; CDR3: CASRQGGNTIYF; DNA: TGTGCCTCAAGACAGGGCGGAAACACCATATATTTT
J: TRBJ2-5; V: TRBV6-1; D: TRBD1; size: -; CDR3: CASRRTGQETQYF; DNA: TGTGCCAGCAGGAGGACAGGACAAGAGACCCAGTACTTC
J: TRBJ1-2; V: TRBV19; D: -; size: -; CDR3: CASSLGVGYGYTF; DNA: TGTGCCAGTAGTTTGGGGGTTGGGTATGGCTACACCTTC
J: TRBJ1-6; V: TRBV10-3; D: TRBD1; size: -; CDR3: CAISGSRGDRGSYNSPLHF; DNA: TGTGCCATCAGTGGGTCCCGGGGGGACAGGGGGTCTTATAATTCACCCCTCCACTTT
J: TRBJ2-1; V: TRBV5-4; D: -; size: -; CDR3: CASGEPPSPPEQFF; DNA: TGTGCCAGCGGCGAACCCCCCTCCCCTCCAGAGCAGTTCTTC
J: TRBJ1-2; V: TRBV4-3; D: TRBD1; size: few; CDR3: CASSRNRGEGYGYTF; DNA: TGCGCCAGCAGCCGGAACAGGGGCGAAGGGTATGGCTACACCTTC
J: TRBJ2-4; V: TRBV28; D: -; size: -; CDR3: CASSENRNSKNIQYF; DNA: TGTGCCAGCAGTGAGAACAGAAACAGCAAAAACATTCAGTACTTC
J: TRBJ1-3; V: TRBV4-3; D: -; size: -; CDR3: CASSREGGSGNTIYF; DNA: TGCGCCAGCAGCCGCGAGGGGGGCTCTGGAAACACCATATATTTT
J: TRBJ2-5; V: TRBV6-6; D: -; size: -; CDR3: CASSHPRDSQETQYF; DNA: TGTGCCAGCAGTCACCCGCGGGACAGCCAAGAGACCCAGTACTTC
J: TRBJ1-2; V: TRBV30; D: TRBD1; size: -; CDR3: CAWSVSGQGITF; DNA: TGTGCCTGGAGTGTCAGCGGACAGGGAATCACCTTC
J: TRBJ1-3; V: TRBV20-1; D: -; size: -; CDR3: CSVGGNTIYF; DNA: TGCAGTGTTGGTGGAAACACCATATATTTT
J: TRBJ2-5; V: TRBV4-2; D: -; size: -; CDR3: CASSQDQETQYF; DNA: TGTGCCAGCAGCCAGGACCAAGAGACCCAGTACTTC
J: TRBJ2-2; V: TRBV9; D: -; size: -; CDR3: CASSPHGQGSTGELFF; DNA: TGTGCCAGCAGTCCTCACGGCCAGGGGAGCACCGGGGAGCTGTTTTTT